These 4 T cell receptor beta chains were all obtained from the same sample, sequenced in a study of cytomegalovirus exposure and HLA in healthy donors. The PCR had 60 Vbeta and 13 Jbeta primers. Sequencing was performed with immunoSEQ multiplex PCR; in TCRdb, only in-frame clones are kept and a portion is missing. Altogether roughly 100,000 clones are present, approximately 85% being singletons, with the ten largest covering 1.5% to 2%. The sample comprised PBMCs. Every receptor here comes from a man in his forties or fifties in good health and CMV-seronegative.

The CDR3 nucleotides read TGTGCCAGCAGCTTAACGTGGGGCGACGAGACCCAGTACTTC. As protein: CASSLTWGDETQYF. The V call is TRBV7-3, the J call TRBJ2-5; perhaps TRBD1 as D (5 bases). The CDR3 totals 14 residues. CDR1 and CDR2 (germline): SGHTA, FQGTGA. V was cut by 0 bases and J by 5 bases, with 10 bases left in between.

The chain carries TRBV18 and TRBJ1-5, with D possibly TRBD1 on 5 matching bases. Germline V lookup: CDR1 KGHSH, CDR2 LQKENI. The CDR3 is made up of 14 amino acids. V lost 6 bases to trimming and J lost 0 bases, with 9 bases between them. The CDR3 sequence: CASSTTDSNQPQHF. As DNA, the CDR3 is TGTGCCAGCTCTACGACAGATAGCAATCAGCCCCAGCATTTT.

The chain combines TRBV7-3 with TRBJ2-3; 8 positions match TRBD1. The germline V gene encodes CDR1 SGHTA and CDR2 FQGTGA. This CDR3 region has 14 residues. J lost 5 bases, V lost 7 bases, and 8 bases had no gene match. CDR3 sequence: CASTPPDREDTQYF. The DNA for the CDR3 is TGTGCCAGCACCCCTCCGGACAGGGAAGATACGCAGTATTTT.

This sequence joins TRBV10-2 and TRBJ2-5; D gene unclear. CDR1 and CDR2 from the germline V gene are WSHSY and SAAADI. The CDR3 is made up of 15 amino acids. Trimming left V 0 bases short and J 3 bases short, with 11 bases between. For the CDR3, the DNA is TGCGCCAGCAGTGAGTCTAAAGTAGTCAAAGAGACCCAGTACTTC. Protein sequence: CASSESKVVKETQYF.